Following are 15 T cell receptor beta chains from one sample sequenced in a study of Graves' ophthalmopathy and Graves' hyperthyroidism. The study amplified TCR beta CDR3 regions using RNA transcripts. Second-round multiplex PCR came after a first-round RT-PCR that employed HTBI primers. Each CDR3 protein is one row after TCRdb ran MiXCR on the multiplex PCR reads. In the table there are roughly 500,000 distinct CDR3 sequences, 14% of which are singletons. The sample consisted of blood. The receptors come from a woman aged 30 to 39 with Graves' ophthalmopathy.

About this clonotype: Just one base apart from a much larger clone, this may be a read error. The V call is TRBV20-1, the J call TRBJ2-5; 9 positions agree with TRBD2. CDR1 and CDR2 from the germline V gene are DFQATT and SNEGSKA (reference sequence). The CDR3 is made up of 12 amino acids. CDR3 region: CSARASGATKYF. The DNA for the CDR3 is TGCAGTGCTAGGGCTAGCGGGGCGACCAAGTACTTC.

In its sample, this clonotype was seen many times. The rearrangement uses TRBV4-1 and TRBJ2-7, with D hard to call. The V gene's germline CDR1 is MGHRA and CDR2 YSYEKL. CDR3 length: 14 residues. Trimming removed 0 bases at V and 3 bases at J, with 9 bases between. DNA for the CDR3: TGCGCCAGCAGCCAAGATAAAGGTGACTACGAGCAGTACTTC. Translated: CASSQDKGDYEQYF.

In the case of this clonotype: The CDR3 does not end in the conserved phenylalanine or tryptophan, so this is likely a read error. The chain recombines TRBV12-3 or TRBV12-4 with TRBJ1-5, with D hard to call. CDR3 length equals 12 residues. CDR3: CASSSDGQPQHY. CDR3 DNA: TGTGCCAGTAGTTCCGACGGGCAGCCCCAGCATTAT.

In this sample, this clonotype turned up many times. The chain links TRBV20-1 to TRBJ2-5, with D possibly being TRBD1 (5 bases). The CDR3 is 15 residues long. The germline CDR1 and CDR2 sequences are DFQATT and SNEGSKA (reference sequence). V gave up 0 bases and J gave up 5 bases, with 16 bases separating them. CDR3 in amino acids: CSARDLGRAKETQYF. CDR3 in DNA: TGCAGTGCTAGAGATCTTGGCAGGGCTAAGGAGACCCAGTACTTC.

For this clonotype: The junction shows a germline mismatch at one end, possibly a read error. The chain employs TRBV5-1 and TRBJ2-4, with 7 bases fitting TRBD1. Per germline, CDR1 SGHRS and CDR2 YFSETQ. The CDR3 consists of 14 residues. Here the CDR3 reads CASSSGTVKNIKYF. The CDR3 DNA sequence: TGCGCCAGCAGCTCCGGGACAGTCAAAAACATTAAGTACTTC.

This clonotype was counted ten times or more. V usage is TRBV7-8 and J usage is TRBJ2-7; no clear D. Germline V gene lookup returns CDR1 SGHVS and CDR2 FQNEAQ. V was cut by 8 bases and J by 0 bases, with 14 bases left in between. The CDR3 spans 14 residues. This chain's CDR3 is CASGPVLSSYEQYF. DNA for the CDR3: TGTGCCAGCGGGCCAGTTTTAAGCTCCTACGAGCAGTACTTC.

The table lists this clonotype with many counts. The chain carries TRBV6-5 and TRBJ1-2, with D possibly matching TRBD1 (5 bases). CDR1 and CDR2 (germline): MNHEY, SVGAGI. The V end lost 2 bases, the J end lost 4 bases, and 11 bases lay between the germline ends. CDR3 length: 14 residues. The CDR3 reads CASSYGRGLYGYTF. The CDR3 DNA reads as TGTGCCAGCAGTTACGGCCGGGGCCTCTATGGCTACACCTTC.

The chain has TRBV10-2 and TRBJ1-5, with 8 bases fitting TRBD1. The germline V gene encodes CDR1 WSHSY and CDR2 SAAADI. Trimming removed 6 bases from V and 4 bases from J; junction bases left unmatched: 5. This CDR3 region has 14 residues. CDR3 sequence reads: CASRRTGMNQPQHF. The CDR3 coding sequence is TGCGCCAGCAGGCGGACAGGGATGAATCAGCCCCAGCATTTT.

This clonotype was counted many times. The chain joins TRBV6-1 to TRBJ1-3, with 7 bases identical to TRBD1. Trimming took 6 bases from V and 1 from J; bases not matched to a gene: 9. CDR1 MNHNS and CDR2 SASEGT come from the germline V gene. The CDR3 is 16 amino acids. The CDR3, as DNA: TGTGCCAGCAGCCCCCGCACGACAGGGTCTGGAAACACCATATATTTT. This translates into CASSPRTTGSGNTIYF.

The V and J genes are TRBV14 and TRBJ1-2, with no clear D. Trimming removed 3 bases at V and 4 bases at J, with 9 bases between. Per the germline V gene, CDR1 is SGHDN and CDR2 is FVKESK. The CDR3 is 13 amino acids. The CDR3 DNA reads TGTGCCAGCAGCCAGGACTCGGCCTATGGCTACACCTTC. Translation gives CASSQDSAYGYTF.

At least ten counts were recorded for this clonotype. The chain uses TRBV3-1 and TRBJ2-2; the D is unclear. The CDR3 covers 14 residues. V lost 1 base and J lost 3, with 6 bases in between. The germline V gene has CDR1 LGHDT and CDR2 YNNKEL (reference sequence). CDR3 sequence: CASSQVPYTGELFF. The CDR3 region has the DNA TGTGCCAGCAGCCAAGTCCCCTACACCGGGGAGCTGTTTTTT.

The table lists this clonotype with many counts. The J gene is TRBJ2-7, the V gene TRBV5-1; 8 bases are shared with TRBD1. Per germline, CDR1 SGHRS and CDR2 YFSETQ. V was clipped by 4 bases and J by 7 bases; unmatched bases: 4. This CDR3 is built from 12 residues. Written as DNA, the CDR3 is TGCGCCAGCAGCAGAGGGACAGGAGAGCAGTACTTC. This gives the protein CASSRGTGEQYF.

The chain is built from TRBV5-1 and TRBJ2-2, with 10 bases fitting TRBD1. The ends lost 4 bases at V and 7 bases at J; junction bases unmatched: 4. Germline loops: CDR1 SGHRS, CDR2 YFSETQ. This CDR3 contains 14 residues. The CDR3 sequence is CASSLGQGVGELFF. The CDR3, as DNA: TGCGCCAGCAGCCTCGGACAGGGGGTCGGGGAGCTGTTTTTT.

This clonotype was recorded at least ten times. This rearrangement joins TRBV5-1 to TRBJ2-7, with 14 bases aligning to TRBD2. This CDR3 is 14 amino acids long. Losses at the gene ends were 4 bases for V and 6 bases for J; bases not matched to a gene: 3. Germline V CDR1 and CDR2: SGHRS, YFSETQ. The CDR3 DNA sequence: TGCGCCAGCAGCGCTGGACTAGCGGGAGGCGAGCAGTACTTC. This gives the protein CASSAGLAGGEQYF.

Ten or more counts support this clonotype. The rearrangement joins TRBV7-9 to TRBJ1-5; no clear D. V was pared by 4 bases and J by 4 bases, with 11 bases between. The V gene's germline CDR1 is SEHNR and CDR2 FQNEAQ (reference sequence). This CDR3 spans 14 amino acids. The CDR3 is CASSSVDGNQPQHF. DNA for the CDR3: TGTGCCAGCAGCTCGGTTGACGGGAATCAGCCCCAGCATTTT.